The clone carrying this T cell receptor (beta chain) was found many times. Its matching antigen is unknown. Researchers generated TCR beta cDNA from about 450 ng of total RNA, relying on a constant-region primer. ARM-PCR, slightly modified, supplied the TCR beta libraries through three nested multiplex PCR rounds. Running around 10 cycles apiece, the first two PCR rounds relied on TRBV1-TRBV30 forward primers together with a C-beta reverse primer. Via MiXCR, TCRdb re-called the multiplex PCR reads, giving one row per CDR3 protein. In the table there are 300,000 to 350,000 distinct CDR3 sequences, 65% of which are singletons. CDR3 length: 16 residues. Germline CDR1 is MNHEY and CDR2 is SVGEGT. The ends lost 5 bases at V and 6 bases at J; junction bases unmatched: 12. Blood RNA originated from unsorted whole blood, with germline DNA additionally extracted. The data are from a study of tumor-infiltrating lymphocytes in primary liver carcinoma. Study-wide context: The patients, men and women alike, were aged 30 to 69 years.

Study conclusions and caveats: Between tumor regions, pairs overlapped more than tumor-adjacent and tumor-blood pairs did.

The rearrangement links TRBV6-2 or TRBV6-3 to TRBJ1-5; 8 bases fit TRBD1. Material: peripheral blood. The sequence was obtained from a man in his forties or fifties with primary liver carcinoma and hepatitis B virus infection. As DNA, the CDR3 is TGTGCCAGCAGTGAGAAATACAGGGGGAAGAGTCAGCCCCAGCATTTT. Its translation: CASSEKYRGKSQPQHF.